The 4 T cell receptor beta chains below were found in one sample sequenced in a study of radiation and T cells in renal cell carcinoma. The repertoire was sequenced with immunoSEQ multiplex PCR; TCRdb's copy has only in-frame clones and lacks some. The profile shows 23,000 or so clones, roughly 60% of them singletons. Specified treatment: treatment-naive control, cytoreductive nephrectomy. This sample comprised tumor tissue, obtained from a patient whose treatment was nephrectomy without radiotherapy. The receptors here all came from a man between 35 and 55 years old with renal cell carcinoma.

The chain joins TRBV11-2 to TRBJ2-7; the D is unclear. The V gene's germline CDR1 is SGHAT and CDR2 FQNNGV. The CDR3 is made up of 15 amino acids. V was pared by 0 bases and J by 2 bases, with 11 bases between. DNA of the CDR3: TGTGCCAGCAGCTTAGAGACACCCAGCGCCTACGAGCAGTACTTC. It translates to CASSLETPSAYEQYF.

This clone has only a few counts. The chain couples TRBV5-1 to TRBJ2-2; TRBD1 agrees at 7 bases. In germline, CDR1 is SGHRS, CDR2 YFSETQ. CDR3 length: 15 residues. V shed 6 bases and J 1 base; nucleotides not matched to a gene: 6. CDR3 residues: CASKTGTENTGELFF. In nucleotides, the CDR3 is TGCGCCAGCAAAACCGGGACAGAGAACACCGGGGAGCTGTTTTTT.

The chain joins TRBV28 to TRBJ1-5, with unresolved D. The CDR3 is 16 residues long. V was cut by 4 bases and J by 3 bases, with 16 bases left in between. Germline V lookup: CDR1 MDHEN, CDR2 SYDVKM. The CDR3 here is CASSSSRTRYNQPQHF. CDR3 nucleotides: TGTGCCAGCAGTTCATCCAGGACTCGGTACAATCAGCCCCAGCATTTT.

This clone was observed a handful of times. The chain combines TRBV9 with TRBJ1-1; the D gene is possibly TRBD1 (6 bases). The V and J ends lost 2 bases and 4 bases respectively, with 12 bases between them. CDR1 and CDR2 (germline): SGDLS, YYNGEE. This CDR3 has 14 residues. The CDR3 sequence is CASSVGAGATEAFF. The CDR3 DNA reads as TGTGCCAGCAGCGTCGGGGCAGGGGCCACTGAAGCTTTCTTT. Combining the CDR3 with reference TRBV9 and TRBJ1-1 gives the whole variable domain DSGVTQTPKHLITATGQRVTLRCSPRSGDLSVYWYQQSLDQGLQFLIQYYNGEERAKGNILERFSAQQFPDLHSELNLSSLELGDSALYFCASSVGAGATEAFFGQGTRLTVV.